This T cell receptor (beta chain) was retrieved from a study of shared clonotypes between healthy human individuals. Whole-study results and caveats: Naive subsets typically showed greater estimated richness than memory subsets.

As concerns this clone: Antigen: not known.

Data came from immunoSEQ multiplex PCR; TCRdb stores just in-frame clones and leaves some out. The sample holds around 2,000,000 clones, roughly 91% seen once. It was CD45RO-negative cells, positively selected for CCR7, that made up naive CD8 cells, with terminally differentiated effector memory CD45RA+ cells excluded. V lost 6 bases, J lost 9 bases, and 11 bases stayed unmatched. The CDR3 extends over 14 amino acids. Germline CDR1 MGHRA, CDR2 YSYEKL. V usage is TRBV4-1 and J usage is TRBJ2-1; 7 bases map to TRBD1. The TCR originated in a man younger than 35 in good health. Some clones in this sample may be carry-over from other donors' samples. Sequencing was done on a sample of naive CD8+ T cells from PBMCs. The CDR3: CASRDREFLSEQFF. The CDR3 region has the DNA TGCGCCAGCAGAGACAGGGAGTTCTTAAGTGAGCAGTTCTTC.